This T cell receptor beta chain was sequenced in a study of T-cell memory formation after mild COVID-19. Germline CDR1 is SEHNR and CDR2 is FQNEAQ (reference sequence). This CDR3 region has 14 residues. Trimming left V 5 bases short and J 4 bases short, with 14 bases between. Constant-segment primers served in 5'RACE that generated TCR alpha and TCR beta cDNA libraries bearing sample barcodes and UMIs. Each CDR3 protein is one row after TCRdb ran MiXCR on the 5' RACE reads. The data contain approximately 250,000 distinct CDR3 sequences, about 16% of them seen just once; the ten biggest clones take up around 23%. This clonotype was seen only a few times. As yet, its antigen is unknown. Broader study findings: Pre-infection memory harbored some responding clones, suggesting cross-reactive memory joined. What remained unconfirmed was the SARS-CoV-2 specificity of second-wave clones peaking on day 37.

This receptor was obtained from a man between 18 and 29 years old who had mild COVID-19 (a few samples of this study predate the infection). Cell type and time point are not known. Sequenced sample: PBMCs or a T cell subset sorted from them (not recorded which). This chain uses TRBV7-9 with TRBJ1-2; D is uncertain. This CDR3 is CASSPRTESYGYTF. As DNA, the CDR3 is TGTGCCAGCAGCCCAAGGACGGAATCCTATGGCTACACCTTC. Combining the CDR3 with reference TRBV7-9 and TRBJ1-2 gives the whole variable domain DTGVSQNPRHKITKRGQNVTFRCDPISEHNRLYWYRQTLGQGPEFLTYFQNEAQLEKSRLLSDRFSAERPKGSFSTLEIQRTEQGDSAMYLCASSPRTESYGYTFGSGTRLTVV.